This passage covers 27 T cell receptor beta chains from one sample sequenced in a study of blood T cell repertoires in COVID-19 (TCRdb year 2020). Receptors were amplified or captured by the immunoSEQ multiplex PCR assay. TCRdb obtained this table from immuneACCESS and retained in-frame rearrangements with V and J assigned. These tables miss some clones; where compared with another copy, unresolved V genes account for less than half of the shortfall, and the remainder is unexplained. The sample data list about 140,000 clones, and more than 60% of these were observed just once. The top ten clonotypes cover approximately 16% of the sample. The sample consisted of peripheral blood. The source of these receptors is a man aged 45 to 65 with acute or convalescent COVID-19.

V is TRBV5-1 and J is TRBJ1-1; D might be TRBD1 (6 bases). V was pared by 4 bases and J by 0 bases, with 13 bases between. Germline assignment: CDR1 SGHRS and CDR2 YFSETQ. The CDR3 totals 15 residues. CDR3 in amino acids: CASSGGQLMNTEAFF. The CDR3 DNA is TGCGCCAGCAGCGGCGGACAGTTAATGAACACTGAAGCTTTCTTT.

This rearrangement joins TRBV10-3 to TRBJ1-2, with D perhaps matching TRBD1 (6 bases). CDR1 and CDR2 (germline): ENHRY, SYGVKD. V was trimmed by 7 bases and J by 3 bases, leaving 12 bases between them. The CDR3 covers 13 residues. The CDR3 loop is CAINRALDYGYTF. DNA for the CDR3: TGTGCCATCAACAGGGCTTTAGACTATGGCTACACCTTC.

The V and J genes are TRBV5-1 and TRBJ2-1; 8 nucleotides align to TRBD1. J lost 7 bases, V lost 4 bases, and 7 bases had no gene match. The CDR3 sequence is 14 residues long. Germline V gene sequence: CDR1 SGHRS, CDR2 YFSETQ. The CDR3 sequence is CASSHRQGSNEQFF. As DNA, the CDR3 is TGCGCCAGCAGCCACCGACAGGGGAGTAATGAGCAGTTCTTC.

V and J are TRBV19 and TRBJ1-3, with no clear D. The CDR3 extends over 15 amino acids. Germline-derived CDR1 and CDR2 are LNHDA and SQIVND (reference sequence). Trimming stripped 3 bases from V and 0 bases from J, with 9 bases between. The CDR3 loop reads CASSMEIYSGNTIYF. As DNA, the CDR3 is TGTGCCAGTAGTATGGAGATCTACTCTGGAAACACCATATATTTT.

V is TRBV9 and J is TRBJ1-1, with D possibly being TRBD1 (5 bases). CDR1 and CDR2 from the germline V gene are SGDLS and YYNGEE. Trimming removed 0 bases at V and 4 bases at J, with 10 bases between. There are 14 residues in the CDR3. This chain's CDR3 is CASSVVQGGTEAFF. In DNA, the CDR3 is TGTGCCAGCAGCGTAGTGCAGGGTGGCACTGAAGCTTTCTTT.

The gene calls are TRBV7-9 and TRBJ2-5, with D possibly matching TRBD2 (7 bases). The CDR3 length is 16 residues. V was clipped by 7 bases and J by 5 bases, with 23 bases between them. Germline lookup yields CDR1 SEHNR and CDR2 FQNEAQ (reference sequence). The CDR3 spells CASTNQGGSGGETQYF. Here the CDR3 DNA reads TGTGCCAGCACCAACCAGGGCGGGTCGGGGGGCGAGACCCAGTACTTC.

This clone was detected once. V usage is TRBV6-1 and J usage is TRBJ1-2; D is uncertain. There are 14 residues in the CDR3. Germline loops: CDR1 MNHNS, CDR2 SASEGT. The ends were cut back, 3 bases at V and 0 bases at J, with 8 bases in the middle. CDR3 coding DNA: TGTGCCAGCAGTGAGAGGATTTCTAACTATGGCTACACCTTC. Translating gives CASSERISNYGYTF.

The chain couples TRBV5-6 to TRBJ2-3; D may be TRBD2 (6 bases). V was cut by 1 base and J by 3 bases, with 15 bases left in between. The CDR3 length is 16 residues. The V gene's germline CDR1 is SGHDT and CDR2 YYEEEE. The CDR3: CASSLWGPRETDTQYF. The CDR3 nucleotides read TGTGCCAGCAGCTTGTGGGGACCCCGGGAGACAGATACGCAGTATTTT.

Only a few counts were recorded for this clone. The chain combines TRBV29-1 with TRBJ2-3; TRBD2 matches 12 bases. The junction had 7 bases not matched to a gene; V was cut back by 3 bases and J by 6 bases. The CDR3 is 15 residues long. Germline V gene data show CDR1 as SQVTM and CDR2 as ANQGSEA. CDR3 nucleotide sequence: TGCAGCGTTGACGGGACTAGCGGGCGGGCGGATACGCAGTATTTT. Its protein is CSVDGTSGRADTQYF.

This chain connects TRBV2 to TRBJ2-1; possible D gene TRBD1, 6 bases. The V and J ends lost 6 bases and 6 bases respectively, with 9 bases between them. The CDR3 is 12 residues long. Germline-derived CDR1 and CDR2 are SNHLY and FYNNEI. The DNA of the CDR3 is TGTGCCAGCAGGAAGGACAGCAATGAGCAGTTCTTC. It yields the protein CASRKDSNEQFF.

The chain combines TRBV5-1 with TRBJ2-5; weak D call: TRBD1 (7 bases). This CDR3 has 16 amino acids. Germline CDR1 is SGHRS and CDR2 is YFSETQ. V dropped 4 bases and J dropped 3 bases, with 19 bases sitting between them. This chain's CDR3 is CASSAGMGQGEETQYF. In DNA, the CDR3 is TGCGCCAGCAGCGCGGGAATGGGCCAGGGGGAAGAGACCCAGTACTTC.

The chain couples TRBV10-3 to TRBJ2-2; TRBD1 matches 11 bases. The V gene end was trimmed by 7 bases and the J gene end by 4 bases; junction bases not matched to a gene: 2. The CDR3 extends over 14 amino acids. From germline, CDR1 is ENHRY and CDR2 SYGVKD. This chain's CDR3 is CAITGTGGTGELFF. The DNA of the CDR3 is TGTGCCATCACCGGGACAGGGGGCACCGGGGAGCTGTTTTTT.

The V and J genes are TRBV11-2 and TRBJ1-1; weak D call: TRBD1 (6 bases). Germline CDR1 SGHAT, CDR2 FQNNGV. Between the trimmed V and J ends, which lost 2 bases and 5 bases, there was a span of 15 bases. The CDR3 length is 15 residues. The CDR3 bases are TGTGCCAGCAGCTTAATAGCGGGGGCCACGACTGAAGCTTTCTTT. Protein: CASSLIAGATTEAFF.

This clone is a singleton in its sample. The J gene is TRBJ2-4, the V gene TRBV4-1; 8 nucleotides match TRBD2. CDR1 is MGHRA, CDR2 YSYEKL, per germline. V gave up 3 bases and J gave up 3 bases; unmatched junction bases: 4. The CDR3 is 15 residues long. The DNA of the CDR3 is TGCGCCAGCAGCCAGCTGGGACTAGTCAAAAACATTCAGTACTTC. This codes for CASSQLGLVKNIQYF.

The chain employs TRBV7-3 and TRBJ2-1; 7 bases fit TRBD1. Germline V CDR1 and CDR2: SGHTA, FQGTGA. Trimming cost V 0 bases and J 4 bases; bases outside gene matches: 3. The length of the CDR3 is 15 residues. In nucleotides, the CDR3 is TGTGCCAGCAGCTTAACAGACAGGGAATACAATGAGCAGTTCTTC. This encodes CASSLTDREYNEQFF.

The rearrangement uses TRBV7-8 and TRBJ1-5; possible D gene TRBD1, 5 bases. Deletions cut 0 bases from V and 5 bases from J, with 8 bases between. The germline gives CDR1 SGHVS, CDR2 FQNEAQ. The CDR3 totals 14 residues. CDR3 nucleotides: TGTGCCAGCAGCTTAGCGGACACCTATCAGCCCCAGCATTTT. This codes for CASSLADTYQPQHF.

The chain couples TRBV6-5 to TRBJ2-7; a possible D gene is TRBD1 (6 bases). Per the germline V gene, CDR1 is MNHEY and CDR2 is SVGAGI. This CDR3 spans 13 amino acids. Trimming pared 8 bases from V and 3 bases from J, leaving 14 bases between. For the CDR3, the DNA is TGTGCCAGCTCCCTGGGGGCCTACTACGAGCAGTACTTC. Protein sequence: CASSLGAYYEQYF.

The V and J genes are TRBV20-1 and TRBJ2-1, with TRBD1 matching over 11 bases. J gave up 7 bases and V 6 bases, and 8 bases lay outside the gene matches. The CDR3 is 14 residues long. Per the germline V gene, CDR1 is DFQATT and CDR2 is SNEGSKA (reference sequence). CDR3 DNA: TGCAGTGCCAGTGGGGACAGGGGGGCGAATGAGCAGTTCTTC. Protein sequence: CSASGDRGANEQFF.

The CDR3 spells CASRTLAGWENEQFF. CDR3 DNA: TGTGCCAGCAGAACACTAGCGGGGTGGGAAAATGAGCAGTTCTTC. The chain combines TRBV27 with TRBJ2-1, with 10 bases lining up with TRBD2. Germline V lookup: CDR1 MNHEY, CDR2 SMNVEV (reference sequence). V shed 6 bases, J shed 7 bases, and the junction held 9 bases outside the gene matches. This CDR3 is 15 amino acids long.

This chain joins TRBV20-1 and TRBJ2-5, with D perhaps matching TRBD1 (5 bases). There are 11 residues in the CDR3. The V and J ends lost 1 base and 5 bases respectively, with 5 bases between them. Germline V gene sequence: CDR1 DFQATT, CDR2 SNEGSKA (reference sequence). The CDR3 DNA reads as TGCAGTGCTAGAGCAGGGGAGACCCAGTACTTC. This translates into CSARAGETQYF.

CDR3: CASSRQGADGELFF. DNA for the CDR3: TGTGCCAGCAGCCGACAGGGGGCTGACGGGGAGCTGTTTTTT. The rearrangement joins TRBV3-1 (or the pseudogene TRBV3-2) to TRBJ2-2, with 10 bases matching TRBD1. The germline gives CDR1 LGHDT, CDR2 YNNKEL (reference sequence). V lost 4 bases to trimming and J lost 7 bases; unmatched junction nucleotides: 3. The CDR3 runs 14 residues.

The chain is built from TRBV5-4 and TRBJ2-1; 9 bases map to TRBD1. Germline V gene lookup returns CDR1 SGHNT and CDR2 YYREEE (reference sequence). The V gene end was trimmed by 4 bases and the J gene end by 7 bases; junction bases not matched to a gene: 9. CDR3 length: 15 amino acids. CDR3 in amino acids: CASSLAGTGSNEQFF. DNA for the CDR3: TGTGCCAGCAGCCTCGCCGGGACAGGGTCGAATGAGCAGTTCTTC. Looking up the rest from reference TRBV5-4 and TRBJ2-1 gives the full variable domain: ETGVTQSPTHLIKTRGQQVTLRCSSQSGHNTVSWYQQALGQGPQFIFQYYREEENGRGNFPPRFSGLQFPNYSSELNVNALELDDSALYLCASSLAGTGSNEQFFGPGTRLTVL.

The chain uses TRBV7-9 and TRBJ1-2; TRBD1 matches at 7 bases. The V and J ends lost 5 bases and 4 bases, in that order; junction bases with no gene match: 4. CDR3 size: 13 residues. The germline gives CDR1 SEHNR, CDR2 FQNEAQ (reference sequence). The CDR3 is CASSPQGGYGYTF. As DNA, the CDR3 is TGTGCCAGCAGCCCCCAGGGGGGCTATGGCTACACCTTC.

This chain connects TRBV29-1 to TRBJ2-1; TRBD1 matches at 9 bases. The V and J ends lost 7 bases and 7 bases, in that order; junction bases with no gene match: 5. CDR3 length equals 12 residues. The germline V gene has CDR1 SQVTM and CDR2 ANQGSEA. CDR3 bases: TGCAGCGAGACAGGGGGAACGAATGAGCAGTTCTTC. Its protein is CSETGGTNEQFF.

This clone has only one observation. This chain links TRBV9 with TRBJ1-3; no reliable D call. CDR3 size: 19 residues. Trimming cost V 3 bases and J 1 base, with 23 bases left between them. Germline lookup yields CDR1 SGDLS and CDR2 YYNGEE. This chain's CDR3 is CASSAASGWGVGSGNTIYF. The DNA for the CDR3 is TGTGCCAGCAGCGCGGCCTCGGGGTGGGGAGTTGGTTCTGGAAACACCATATATTTT.

The chain is built from TRBV25-1 and TRBJ1-1; 7 nucleotides agree with TRBD1. V shed 4 bases and J 3 bases; nucleotides not matched to a gene: 5. Germline V lookup: CDR1 MGHDK, CDR2 SYGVNS. The length of the CDR3 is 14 residues. The CDR3 is CASSATGRYTEAFF. The CDR3 nucleotides are TGTGCCAGCAGTGCGACAGGGCGGTACACTGAAGCTTTCTTT.

This chain connects TRBV19 to TRBJ1-3, with D unclear. CDR1 is LNHDA and CDR2 is SQIVND in the germline V gene (reference sequence). The CDR3 is 14 residues long. V was clipped by 7 bases and J by 4 bases, with 14 bases between them. As DNA, the CDR3 is TGTGCCAGTATTCCCCGCGGGTCCGGAAACACCATATATTTT. Protein sequence: CASIPRGSGNTIYF.